These 22 T cell receptor beta chains were sequenced from one sample in a study of beta chain features in type 1 diabetes. Study conclusions and caveats: Shorter TCRB CDR3s, moderately but significantly so, were found in Type 1 diabetes patients in all four CD4+ subsets.

These receptors' targets are unknown. What was sequenced were expressed TCRB transcripts, since all of the isolated RNA had been reverse transcribed. Assay used: immunoSEQ multiplex PCR; TCRdb lists only in-frame clones, some missing. This sample has approximately 280,000 clones; approximately 15% occur once, and the top ten carry roughly 0.015%. Sequenced sample: naive CD4+ T cells from blood. These TCRs come from a man between 18 and 29 years old with type 1 diabetes.

The chain employs TRBV7-2 and TRBJ1-6; the match to TRBD1 covers 7 bases. This CDR3 spans 17 amino acids. Per germline, CDR1 SGHTA and CDR2 FQGNSA. The V segment lost 1 base and the J segment 9 bases; nucleotides outside the gene matches: 12. The CDR3 loop reads CASSLVADTSGGSPLHF. CDR3 nucleotide sequence: TGTGCCAGCAGCTTAGTAGCGGACACCTCAGGGGGTTCACCCCTCCACTTT.

This clone was recorded a few times. J is TRBJ2-5 and V is TRBV6-1, with 7 bases matching TRBD2. The V and J ends lost 3 bases and 2 bases, in that order; junction bases with no gene match: 3. CDR1 MNHNS and CDR2 SASEGT come from the germline V gene. The CDR3 runs 14 residues. CDR3 region: CASSDPGGQETQYF. The DNA of the CDR3 is TGTGCCAGCAGTGACCCGGGGGGTCAAGAGACCCAGTACTTC.

This CDR3 is CASSLDRPGYNEQFF. The DNA of the CDR3 is TGCGCCAGCAGCTTGGATAGGCCGGGTTACAATGAGCAGTTCTTC. This chain joins TRBV5-1 and TRBJ2-1, with D hard to call. Trimming took off 0 bases at V and 4 bases at J, with 11 bases between the two ends. The CDR3 length is 15 residues. Germline CDR1 SGHRS, CDR2 YFSETQ.

This clone was counted only a few times. The rearrangement joins TRBV5-1 to TRBJ2-7, with 15 bases fitting TRBD2. Germline loops: CDR1 SGHRS, CDR2 YFSETQ. The CDR3 spans 15 residues. V dropped 4 bases and J dropped 6; count of bases not matched to a gene: 5. The CDR3 nucleotides are TGCGCCAGCAGCGCACCGGGACTAGCGGGAGGCGAGCAGTACTTC. Its translation is CASSAPGLAGGEQYF.

This clone appeared a few times. This rearrangement joins TRBV18 to TRBJ2-7; TRBD1 aligns across 9 bases. The CDR3 runs to 14 residues. Trimming removed 5 bases from V and 3 bases from J; junction bases left unmatched: 5. Germline-derived CDR1 and CDR2 are KGHSH and LQKENI. CDR3 nucleotide sequence: TGTGCCAGCTCATCCGGGACAGGGAACTACGAGCAGTACTTC. Its translation: CASSSGTGNYEQYF.

This chain joins TRBV29-1 and TRBJ2-3; D may be TRBD1 (5 bases). The CDR3 is made up of 14 amino acids. Trimming took off 1 base at V and 1 base at J, with 9 bases between the two ends. From germline, CDR1 is SQVTM and CDR2 ANQGSEA. The CDR3 nucleotides read TGCAGCGTTGAAGCAGGGCTACGCACAGATACGCAGTATTTT. This encodes CSVEAGLRTDTQYF.

There are a few counts of this clone. The genes are TRBV9 and TRBJ1-1, with D possibly being TRBD1 (5 bases). V shed 0 bases and J shed 10 bases, with 10 bases lying between them. Germline V gives CDR1 SGDLS, CDR2 YYNGEE. The CDR3 consists of 12 residues. CDR3 sequence reads: CASSVAGVGAFF. CDR3 coding DNA: TGTGCCAGCAGCGTAGCGGGGGTGGGAGCTTTCTTT. Drawing the rest from reference TRBV9 and TRBJ1-1, the complete variable domain is DSGVTQTPKHLITATGQRVTLRCSPRSGDLSVYWYQQSLDQGLQFLIQYYNGEERAKGNILERFSAQQFPDLHSELNLSSLELGDSALYFCASSVAGVGAFFGQGTRLTVV.

This rearrangement joins TRBV6-6 to TRBJ1-5; D remains ambiguous. The CDR3 contains 14 residues. Germline values: CDR1 MNHNY, CDR2 SVGAGI (reference sequence). V lost 10 bases to trimming and J lost 7 bases, with 20 bases between them. The chain's CDR3 is CAITGVRGEQPQHF. For the CDR3, the DNA is TGTGCCATAACCGGGGTCCGCGGTGAACAGCCCCAGCATTTT.

J is TRBJ2-2 and V is TRBV28; no definite D call. V lost 3 bases, J lost 5 bases, and 7 bases lay in between. The CDR3 sequence is 13 residues long. Germline CDR1 is MDHEN and CDR2 is SYDVKM. The CDR3 protein is CASSFHGTGELFF. The CDR3, as DNA: TGTGCCAGCAGTTTTCACGGGACCGGGGAGCTGTTTTTT.

This chain connects TRBV5-1 to TRBJ1-6; possible D gene TRBD1, 5 bases. The CDR3 runs 14 residues. Trimming removed 2 bases at V and 9 bases at J, with 12 bases between. CDR1 SGHRS and CDR2 YFSETQ come from the germline V gene. The CDR3 region is CASSFGTEGSPLHF. CDR3 DNA sequence: TGCGCCAGCAGCTTCGGGACGGAGGGTTCACCCCTCCACTTT.

This chain uses TRBV5-1 with TRBJ2-5; maybe TRBD1 (5 bases). Trimming removed 2 bases at V and 2 bases at J, with 10 bases between. The CDR3 totals 14 residues. Germline CDR1 and CDR2: SGHRS and YFSETQ. This CDR3 is CASSFDSTQETQYF. In DNA form, the CDR3 reads TGCGCCAGCAGCTTTGACAGTACACAAGAGACCCAGTACTTC.

The table lists this clone with a few counts. This sample includes further DNA sequences coding for the same CDR3. This chain links TRBV9 with TRBJ1-1; D gene ambiguous. CDR3 size: 13 residues. Germline lookup yields CDR1 SGDLS and CDR2 YYNGEE. Trimming took off 0 bases at V and 1 base at J, with 4 bases between the two ends. CDR3 loop: CASSVASNTEAFF. The CDR3 DNA follows: TGTGCCAGCAGCGTAGCGTCGAACACTGAAGCTTTCTTT. Using reference TRBV9 and TRBJ1-1 for the parts outside the CDR3, the full variable domain is DSGVTQTPKHLITATGQRVTLRCSPRSGDLSVYWYQQSLDQGLQFLIQYYNGEERAKGNILERFSAQQFPDLHSELNLSSLELGDSALYFCASSVASNTEAFFGQGTRLTVV.

This clone was counted a few times. This sequence joins TRBV7-2 and TRBJ2-4; 8 positions match TRBD2. Germline CDR1 and CDR2: SGHTA and FQGNSA. Trimming removed 2 bases from V and 6 bases from J; junction bases left unmatched: 6. The CDR3 consists of 15 residues. This chain's CDR3 is CASSLSGTRGNIQYF. CDR3 nucleotide sequence: TGTGCCAGCAGCTTATCCGGGACTAGGGGAAACATTCAGTACTTC.

The chain recombines TRBV6-5 with TRBJ2-7; tentative D call: TRBD2 (6 bases). Looked up from germline, CDR1 is MNHEY and CDR2 is SVGAGI. V lost 6 bases, J lost 2 bases, and 17 bases lay in between. This CDR3 contains 15 residues. Written as DNA, the CDR3 is TGTGCCAGCAGACATGGCGGGGAGCTTACCTACGAGCAGTACTTC. Its protein product is CASRHGGELTYEQYF.

In this sample, this clone turned up a few times. The J gene is TRBJ2-3, the V gene TRBV5-1; D gene uncertain. The V gene lost 4 bases and the J gene lost 0 bases, with 12 bases spanning the gap. The CDR3 runs to 15 residues. Germline CDR1 reads SGHRS; CDR2 reads YFSETQ. The CDR3 loop is CASSTDILSTDTQYF. CDR3 coding DNA: TGCGCCAGCAGCACCGACATTCTCAGCACAGATACGCAGTATTTT. The whole variable domain, filled in from reference TRBV5-1 and TRBJ2-3, reads KAGVTQTPRYLIKTRGQQVTLSCSPISGHRSVSWYQQTPGQGLQFLFEYFSETQRNKGNFPGRFSGRQFSNSRSEMNVSTLELGDSALYLCASSTDILSTDTQYFGPGTRLTVL.

This clone was seen a few times. This chain uses TRBV5-1 with TRBJ2-7; 8 bases are a match to TRBD1. Germline CDR1 SGHRS, CDR2 YFSETQ. J was trimmed by 3 bases and V by 5 bases; bases with no gene match: 7. The CDR3 spans 14 residues. The CDR3 loop is CASRTGTGDYEQYF. DNA of the CDR3: TGCGCCAGCAGAACCGGGACAGGCGACTACGAGCAGTACTTC.

This sequence joins TRBV10-2 and TRBJ2-5, with D perhaps matching TRBD2 (5 bases). V lost 8 bases, J lost 5 bases, and 9 bases lay in between. The CDR3 consists of 11 residues. Germline V gene sequence: CDR1 WSHSY, CDR2 SAAADI. The CDR3 sequence is CASRWEETQYF. The CDR3, as DNA: TGCGCCAGCCGTTGGGAGGAGACCCAGTACTTC.

The CDR3 nucleotides read TGTGCCATCGGGACAGGGGTCGTAGAGACCCAGTACTTC. It codes for CAIGTGVVETQYF. The chain has TRBV7-6 and TRBJ2-5; 10 bases are shared with TRBD1. Germline-derived CDR1 and CDR2 are SGHVS and FNYEAQ. V was pared by 10 bases and J by 4 bases, with 6 bases of the junction left unmatched. The CDR3 is 13 amino acids.

This clone appeared a few times. The chain carries TRBV7-2 and TRBJ2-3; TRBD1 aligns across 9 bases. V shed 4 bases, J shed 4 bases, and the junction held 6 bases outside the gene matches. This CDR3 comprises 15 residues. CDR1 and CDR2 (germline): SGHTA, FQGNSA. Written as DNA, the CDR3 is TGTGCCAGCAGCTCCGGGACAGGGAGAGCAGATACGCAGTATTTT. Translated: CASSSGTGRADTQYF.

This clone showed up just a few times. J is TRBJ1-2 and V is TRBV7-9, with D possibly TRBD1 on 5 matching bases. The germline CDR1 and CDR2 sequences are SEHNR and FQNEAQ (reference sequence). The CDR3 has 12 amino acids. V shed 6 bases and J shed 5 bases, with 10 bases lying between them. This CDR3 reads CASSSDRYGYTF. CDR3 nucleotides: TGTGCCAGCAGTTCAGACAGATATGGCTACACCTTC. Full variable domain (missing parts from reference TRBV7-9 and TRBJ1-2): DTGVSQNPRHKITKRGQNVTFRCDPISEHNRLYWYRQTLGQGPEFLTYFQNEAQLEKSRLLSDRFSAERPKGSFSTLEIQRTEQGDSAMYLCASSSDRYGYTFGSGTRLTVV.

V and J are TRBV7-2 and TRBJ2-5; tentatively, D is TRBD2 (5 bases). The germline V gene encodes CDR1 SGHTA and CDR2 FQGNSA. The CDR3 spans 15 residues. V was cut by 2 bases and J by 5 bases, with 15 bases left in between. The CDR3 DNA reads as TGTGCCAGCAGCTTATACGGACTGGTATGGGAGACCCAGTACTTC. Translated, it gives CASSLYGLVWETQYF. Complete variable domain (other parts from reference TRBV7-2 and TRBJ2-5): GAGVSQSPSNKVTEKGKDVELRCDPISGHTALYWYRQSLGQGLEFLIYFQGNSAPDKSGLPSDRFSAERTGGSVSTLTIQRTQQEDSAVYLCASSLYGLVWETQYFGPGTRLLVL.

This chain uses TRBV7-2 with TRBJ2-1; perhaps TRBD1 as D (5 bases). CDR1 and CDR2 from the germline V gene are SGHTA and FQGNSA. The CDR3 runs 14 residues. Trimming removed 4 bases at V and 6 bases at J, with 13 bases between. Written as DNA, the CDR3 is TGTGCCAGCAGCTCAAGGGGCGCATTCAATGAGCAGTTCTTC. Translated, it gives CASSSRGAFNEQFF.